This is a list of T cell receptor beta chains from one sample in a study of shared clonotypes between healthy human individuals. Here immunoSEQ multiplex PCR was the method, and the copy in TCRdb shows in-frame clones only, minus some. The sample has millions of clones; 85% to 95% are singletons. Sequencing was done on a sample of naive CD4+ T cells from PBMCs. The receptors derive from a man between 18 and 29 years old in good health. Some clones in this sample may be carry-over from other donors' samples. Each CDR3 is given with its conserved first and last residue. The D gene is left open where the match is weak. Size values are once, few and many counts, or a class for expanded clones, and some rows have none.

>NA|TRBV5-6|TRBD2|TRBJ2-7
CASTGPRSGSYEQYF
TGTGCCAGCACCGGGCCGCGGAGCGGGAGCTACGAGCAGTACTTC
>NA|TRBV5-5|NA|TRBJ1-1
CASSFEASGAFF
TGTGCCAGCAGCTTTGAGGCAAGCGGGGCTTTCTTT
>NA|TRBV9|NA|TRBJ2-1
CASSRGQGPYNEQFF
TGTGCCAGCAGCCGGGGCCAAGGGCCTTACAATGAGCAGTTCTTC
>NA|TRBV28|NA|TRBJ1-2
CASRYRDRLYGYTF
TGTGCCAGCAGATATAGAGACAGGCTCTATGGCTACACCTTC
>NA|TRBV28|NA|TRBJ2-1
CASSFSGQGGSYNEQFF
TGTGCCAGCAGTTTTTCTGGTCAGGGGGGATCCTACAATGAGCAGTTCTTC
>few|TRBV18|TRBD2|TRBJ2-5
CASSPLAGVRETQYF
TGTGCCAGCTCACCTCTAGCGGGAGTTCGGGAGACCCAGTACTTC
>NA|TRBV7-8|TRBD2|TRBJ2-7
CASRLSGSRGEQYF
TGTGCCAGCAGATTAAGCGGGAGCCGCGGCGAGCAGTACTTC
>NA|TRBV28|TRBD1|TRBJ1-2
CASSLRGLRKQGANYGYTF
TGTGCCAGCAGTTTACGAGGACTGAGGAAACAGGGGGCTAACTATGGCTACACCTTC
>NA|TRBV6-1|TRBD1|TRBJ2-3
CASSRGQEGSQYF
TGTGCCAGCAGTAGGGGACAGGAAGGGTCGCAGTATTTT
>once|TRBV18|NA|TRBJ2-6
CASSPIQGGSGANVLTF
TGTGCCAGCTCACCAATTCAGGGGGGCTCTGGGGCCAACGTCCTGACTTTC
>NA|TRBV9|TRBD1|TRBJ2-1
CASSPTGVQDEQFF
TGTGCCAGCAGCCCGACAGGGGTGCAGGATGAGCAGTTCTTC
>NA|TRBV28|NA|TRBJ1-1
CASTYRPPEAFF
TGTGCCAGCACCTACAGGCCCCCTGAAGCTTTCTTT
>once|TRBV28|TRBD1|TRBJ2-7
CASSTTGGRSYEQYF
TGTGCCAGCAGTACTACAGGGGGCCGATCCTACGAGCAGTACTTC
>NA|TRBV28|NA|TRBJ2-3
CASSPQGQSTDTQYF
TGTGCCAGCAGCCCTCAGGGCCAGAGCACAGATACGCAGTATTTT
>NA|TRBV28|TRBD2|TRBJ2-1
CASRDRLAGVYEQFF
TGTGCCAGCAGGGATAGACTAGCGGGAGTTTATGAGCAGTTCTTC
>NA|TRBV2|TRBD1|TRBJ1-2
CASSLRGTGGTYGYTF
TGTGCCAGCAGCCTACGAGGGACAGGGGGCACCTATGGCTACACCTTC
>NA|TRBV28|TRBD1|TRBJ1-2
CASSSPGQGVGGNYGYTF
TGTGCCAGCAGTTCACCGGGACAGGGTGTGGGAGGGAACTATGGCTACACCTTC
>NA|TRBV2|TRBD2|TRBJ2-1
CASSGGGLAAYNEQFF
TGTGCCAGCAGTGGAGGGGGACTAGCGGCCTACAATGAGCAGTTCTTC
>NA|TRBV7-9|TRBD1|TRBJ2-1
CASSDRDRRNEQFF
TGTGCCAGCAGCGACCGGGACAGACGCAATGAGCAGTTCTTC
>NA|TRBV2|NA|TRBJ1-1
CATQTSDRRNTEAFF
TGTGCCACTCAGACCTCGGACAGACGAAACACTGAAGCTTTCTTT
>NA|TRBV29-1|TRBD1|TRBJ1-1
CSAIRGRNTEAFF
TGCAGCGCCATCAGGGGGCGGAACACTGAAGCTTTCTTT
>NA|TRBV29-1|TRBD2|TRBJ2-7
CSVADTSPASGIRSYEQYF
TGCAGCGTTGCGGATACAAGTCCCGCTAGCGGGATCCGCTCCTACGAGCAGTACTTC
>NA|TRBV11-3|NA|TRBJ2-1
CASSKGDTREEGGEQFF
TGTGCCAGCAGCAAGGGAGATACCCGGGAGGAGGGGGGTGAGCAGTTCTTC
>NA|TRBV29-1|NA|TRBJ1-2
CSVKGSSQPRYGYTF
TGCAGCGTTAAAGGGTCAAGCCAACCTCGCTATGGCTACACCTTC
>NA|TRBV28|NA|TRBJ2-7
CASSPRAASFYEQYF
TGTGCCAGCAGTCCACGAGCGGCCTCCTTCTACGAGCAGTACTTC
>NA|TRBV6-5|NA|TRBJ2-3
CASSYRDTQYF
TGTGCCAGCAGTTACAGGGATACGCAGTATTTT
>once|TRBV11-2|TRBD2|TRBJ2-7
CASSLELATRRGYF
TGTGCCAGCAGCTTAGAACTAGCGACCCGGAGAGGGTACTTC
>NA|TRBV6-1|NA|TRBJ1-1
CASTIPGLRNTEAFF
TGTGCCAGCACCATACCGGGACTCAGGAACACTGAAGCTTTCTTT
>NA|TRBV28|NA|TRBJ1-6
CASSSMNSPLHF
TGTGCCAGCAGTTCGATGAATTCACCCCTCCACTTT
>NA|TRBV4-2|NA|TRBJ1-1
CASSREWEDTEAFF
TGTGCCAGCAGCCGGGAGTGGGAGGACACTGAAGCTTTCTTT
>NA|TRBV6-1|NA|TRBJ1-5
CASSVRDSNQPQHF
TGTGCCAGCAGTGTCCGGGATAGCAATCAGCCCCAGCATTTT
>NA|TRBV19|NA|TRBJ2-1
CASSPGLVQFF
TGTGCCAGTAGTCCAGGACTGGTGCAGTTCTTC
>NA|TRBV7-9|NA|TRBJ2-2
CASSRTGIGGELFF
TGTGCCAGCAGCCGCACTGGAATCGGCGGGGAGCTGTTTTTT
>NA|TRBV6-1|TRBD1|TRBJ1-5
CASTPQGDNQPQHF
TGTGCCAGCACACCCCAGGGGGACAATCAGCCCCAGCATTTT
>NA|TRBV5-1|NA|TRBJ1-1
CASSLLGGTEAFF
TGCGCCAGCAGCTTGCTGGGGGGGACTGAAGCTTTCTTT
>NA|TRBV11-2|TRBD2|TRBJ2-1
CASSRSGRAGPYNEQFF
TGTGCCAGCAGCCGTAGCGGGAGGGCTGGGCCCTACAATGAGCAGTTCTTC
>NA|TRBV13|TRBD2|TRBJ2-7
CASSSGGSYEQYF
TGTGCCAGCAGCTCTGGCGGGAGCTACGAGCAGTACTTC
>NA|TRBV28|NA|TRBJ2-7
CASSLRGALSYEQYF
TGTGCCAGCAGTTTACGGGGGGCGCTTTCCTACGAGCAGTACTTC
>NA|TRBV15|TRBD1|TRBJ2-7
CATSRGQGVDEQYF
TGTGCCACCAGCAGAGGACAGGGGGTAGACGAGCAGTACTTC
>NA|TRBV27|TRBD2|TRBJ2-1
CASSLLLAGGDNEQFF
TGTGCCAGCAGTTTATTACTAGCGGGGGGGGACAATGAGCAGTTCTTC
>NA|TRBV28|TRBD2|TRBJ2-7
CASSYLAGGGHEQYF
TGTGCCAGCAGTTACCTAGCGGGAGGGGGGCACGAGCAGTACTTC